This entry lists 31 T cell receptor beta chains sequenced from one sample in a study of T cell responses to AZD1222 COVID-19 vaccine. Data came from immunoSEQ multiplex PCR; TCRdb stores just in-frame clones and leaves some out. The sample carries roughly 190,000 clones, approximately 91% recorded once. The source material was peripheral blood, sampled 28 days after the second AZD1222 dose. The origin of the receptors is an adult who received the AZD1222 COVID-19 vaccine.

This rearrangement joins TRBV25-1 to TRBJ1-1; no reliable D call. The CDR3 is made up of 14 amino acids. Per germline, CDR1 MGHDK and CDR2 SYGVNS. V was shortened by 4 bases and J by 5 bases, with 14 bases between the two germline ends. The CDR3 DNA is TGTGCCAGCAGTGCCCAGCTGGGGAAGACTGAAGCTTTCTTT. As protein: CASSAQLGKTEAFF.

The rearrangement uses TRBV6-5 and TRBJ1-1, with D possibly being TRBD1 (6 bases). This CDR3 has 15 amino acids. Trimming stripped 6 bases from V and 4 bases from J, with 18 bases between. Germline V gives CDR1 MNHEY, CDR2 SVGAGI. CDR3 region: CASSLTGGLGTEAFF. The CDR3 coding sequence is TGTGCCAGCAGCCTTACGGGGGGCCTGGGCACTGAAGCTTTCTTT.

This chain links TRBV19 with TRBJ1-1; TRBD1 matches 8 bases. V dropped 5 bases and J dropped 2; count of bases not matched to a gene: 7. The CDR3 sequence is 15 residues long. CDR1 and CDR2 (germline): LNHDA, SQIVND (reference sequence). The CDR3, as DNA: TGTGCCAGTAGTTCCCGGACAGGGCAAAACACTGAAGCTTTCTTT. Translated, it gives CASSSRTGQNTEAFF.

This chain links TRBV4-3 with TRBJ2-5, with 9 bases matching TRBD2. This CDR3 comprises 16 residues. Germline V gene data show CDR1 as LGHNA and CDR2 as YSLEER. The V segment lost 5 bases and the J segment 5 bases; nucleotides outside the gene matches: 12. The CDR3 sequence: CASSKRASGVGETQYF. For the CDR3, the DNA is TGCGCCAGCAGCAAACGGGCTAGCGGGGTCGGGGAGACCCAGTACTTC.

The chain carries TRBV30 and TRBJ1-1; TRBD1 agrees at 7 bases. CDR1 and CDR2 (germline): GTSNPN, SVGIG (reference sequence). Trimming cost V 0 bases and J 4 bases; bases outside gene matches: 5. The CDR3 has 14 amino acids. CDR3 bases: TGTGCCTGGAGTGTATTGTCAGGGGGCACTGAAGCTTTCTTT. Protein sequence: CAWSVLSGGTEAFF. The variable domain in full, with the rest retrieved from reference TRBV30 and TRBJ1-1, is SQTIHQWPATLVQPVGSPLSLECTVEGTSNPNLYWYRQAAGRGLQLLFYSVGIGQISSEVPQNLSASRPQDRQFILSSKKLLLSDSGFYLCAWSVLSGGTEAFFGQGTRLTVV.

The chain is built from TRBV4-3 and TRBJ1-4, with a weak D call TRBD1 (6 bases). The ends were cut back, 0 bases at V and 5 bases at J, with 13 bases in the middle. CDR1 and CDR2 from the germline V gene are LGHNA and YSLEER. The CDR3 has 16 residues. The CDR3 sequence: CASSQDRGVGNEKLFF. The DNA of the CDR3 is TGCGCCAGCAGCCAAGATAGGGGGGTAGGGAATGAAAAACTGTTTTTT.

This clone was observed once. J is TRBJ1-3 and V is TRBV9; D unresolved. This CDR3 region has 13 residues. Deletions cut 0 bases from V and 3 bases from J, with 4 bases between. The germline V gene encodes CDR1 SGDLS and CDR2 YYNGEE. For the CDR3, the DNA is TGTGCCAGCAGCGTAGATCTTGGAAACACCATATATTTT. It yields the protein CASSVDLGNTIYF.

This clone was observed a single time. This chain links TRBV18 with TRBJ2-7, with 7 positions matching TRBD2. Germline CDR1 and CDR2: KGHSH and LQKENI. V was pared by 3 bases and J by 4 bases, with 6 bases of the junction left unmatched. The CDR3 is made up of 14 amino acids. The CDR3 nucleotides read TGTGCCAGCTCACCGGGGGGGATGAGGTACGAGCAGTACTTC. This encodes CASSPGGMRYEQYF.

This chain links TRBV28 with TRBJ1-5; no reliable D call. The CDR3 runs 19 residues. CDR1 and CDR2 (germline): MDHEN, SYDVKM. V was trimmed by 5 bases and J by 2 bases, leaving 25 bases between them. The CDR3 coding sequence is TGTGCCAGCAGTCCACCCACCATTTCTTCCGGAGCCGGCAATCAGCCCCAGCATTTT. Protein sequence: CASSPPTISSGAGNQPQHF.

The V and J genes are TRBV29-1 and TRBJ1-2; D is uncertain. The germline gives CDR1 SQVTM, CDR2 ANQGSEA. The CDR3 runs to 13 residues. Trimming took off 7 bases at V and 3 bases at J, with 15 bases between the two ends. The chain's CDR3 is CSAGEMIDYGYTF. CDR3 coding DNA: TGCAGCGCTGGGGAAATGATTGACTATGGCTACACCTTC. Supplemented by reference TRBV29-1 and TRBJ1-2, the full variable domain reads SAVISQKPSRDICQRGTSLTIQCQVDSQVTMMFWYRQQPGQSLTLIATANQGSEATYESGFVIDKFPISRPNLTFSTLTVSNMSPEDSSIYLCSAGEMIDYGYTFGSGTRLTVV.

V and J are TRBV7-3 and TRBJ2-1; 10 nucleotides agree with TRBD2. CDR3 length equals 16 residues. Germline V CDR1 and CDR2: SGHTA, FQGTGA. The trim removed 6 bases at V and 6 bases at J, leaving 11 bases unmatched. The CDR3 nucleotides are TGTGCCAGCAGTTCGCAAAGGGTAGCGGGAGGCAATGAGCAGTTCTTC. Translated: CASSSQRVAGGNEQFF.

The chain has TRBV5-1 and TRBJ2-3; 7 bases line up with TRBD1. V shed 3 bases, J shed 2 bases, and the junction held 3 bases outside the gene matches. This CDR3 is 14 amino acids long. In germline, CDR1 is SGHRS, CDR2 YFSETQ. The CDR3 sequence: CASSSTGVTDTQYF. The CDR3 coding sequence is TGCGCCAGCAGCTCCACAGGGGTCACAGATACGCAGTATTTT.

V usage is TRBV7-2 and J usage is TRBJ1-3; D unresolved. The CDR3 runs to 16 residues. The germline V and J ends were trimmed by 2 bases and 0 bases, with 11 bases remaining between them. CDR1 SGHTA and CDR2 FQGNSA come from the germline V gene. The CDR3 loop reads CASSLIQPASGNTIYF. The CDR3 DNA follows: TGTGCCAGCAGCTTAATTCAACCGGCCTCTGGAAACACCATATATTTT.

The CDR3 reads CASSLPKTEAFF. For the CDR3, the DNA is TGTGCCAGCAGCTTACCTAAAACTGAAGCTTTCTTT. The V and J genes are TRBV7-2 and TRBJ1-1; D remains unclear. This CDR3 is 12 amino acids long. The germline gives CDR1 SGHTA, CDR2 FQGNSA. Between the trimmed V and J ends, which lost 2 bases and 5 bases, there was a span of 6 bases. Complete variable domain (other parts from reference TRBV7-2 and TRBJ1-1): GAGVSQSPSNKVTEKGKDVELRCDPISGHTALYWYRQSLGQGLEFLIYFQGNSAPDKSGLPSDRFSAERTGGSVSTLTIQRTQQEDSAVYLCASSLPKTEAFFGQGTRLTVV.

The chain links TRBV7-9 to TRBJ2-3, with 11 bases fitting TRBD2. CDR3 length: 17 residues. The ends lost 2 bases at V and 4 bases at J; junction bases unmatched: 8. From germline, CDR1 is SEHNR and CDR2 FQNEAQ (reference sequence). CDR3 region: CASSLKTSGELPDTQYF. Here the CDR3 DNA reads TGTGCCAGCAGCTTAAAGACTAGCGGGGAACTCCCAGATACGCAGTATTTT.

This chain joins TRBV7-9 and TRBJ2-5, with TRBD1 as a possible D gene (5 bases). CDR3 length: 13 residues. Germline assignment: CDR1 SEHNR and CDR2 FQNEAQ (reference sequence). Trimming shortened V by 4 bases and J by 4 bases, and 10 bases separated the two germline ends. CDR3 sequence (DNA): TGTGCCAGCAGCTCCAGGGTAGGAGAGACCCAGTACTTC. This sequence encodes CASSSRVGETQYF.

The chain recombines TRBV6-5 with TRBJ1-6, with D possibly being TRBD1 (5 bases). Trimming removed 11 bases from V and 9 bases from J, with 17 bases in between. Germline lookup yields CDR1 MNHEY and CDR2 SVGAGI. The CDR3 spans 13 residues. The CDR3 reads CASREMTVSPLHF. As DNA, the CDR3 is TGTGCCTCTCGGGAAATGACAGTTTCACCCCTCCACTTT.

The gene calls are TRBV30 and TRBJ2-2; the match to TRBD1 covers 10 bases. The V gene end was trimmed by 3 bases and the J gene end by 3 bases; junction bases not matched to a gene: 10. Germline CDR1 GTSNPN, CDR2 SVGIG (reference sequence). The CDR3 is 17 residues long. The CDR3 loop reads CAWSEDRGGLDTGELFF. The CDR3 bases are TGTGCCTGGAGCGAGGACAGGGGGGGTTTAGACACCGGGGAGCTGTTTTTT.

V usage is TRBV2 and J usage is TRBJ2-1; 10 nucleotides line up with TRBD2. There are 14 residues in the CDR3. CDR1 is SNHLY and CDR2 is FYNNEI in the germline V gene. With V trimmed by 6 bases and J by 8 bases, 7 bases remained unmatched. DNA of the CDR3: TGTGCCAGCAGCCCCCTTCTAGCGGGAGATGAGCAGTTCTTC. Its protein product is CASSPLLAGDEQFF.

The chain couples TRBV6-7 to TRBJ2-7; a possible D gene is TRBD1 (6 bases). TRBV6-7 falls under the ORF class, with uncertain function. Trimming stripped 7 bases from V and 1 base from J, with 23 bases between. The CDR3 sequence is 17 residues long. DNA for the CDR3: TGTGCCAGCACCCCTATGAGGGTGGACAGTGGGTCCTACGAGCAGTACTTC. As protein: CASTPMRVDSGSYEQYF.

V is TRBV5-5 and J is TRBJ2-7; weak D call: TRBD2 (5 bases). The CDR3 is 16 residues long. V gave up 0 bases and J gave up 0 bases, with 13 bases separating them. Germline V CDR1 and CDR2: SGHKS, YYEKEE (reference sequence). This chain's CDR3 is CASSLGLADSSYEQYF. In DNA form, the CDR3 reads TGTGCCAGCAGCTTGGGGCTAGCCGATAGCTCCTACGAGCAGTACTTC.

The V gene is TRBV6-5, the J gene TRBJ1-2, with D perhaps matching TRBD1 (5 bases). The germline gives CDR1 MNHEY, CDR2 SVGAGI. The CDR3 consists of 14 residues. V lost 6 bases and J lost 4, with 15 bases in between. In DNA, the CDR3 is TGTGCCAGCAGCTACCGACGGGGCTCCTATGGCTACACCTTC. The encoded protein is CASSYRRGSYGYTF.

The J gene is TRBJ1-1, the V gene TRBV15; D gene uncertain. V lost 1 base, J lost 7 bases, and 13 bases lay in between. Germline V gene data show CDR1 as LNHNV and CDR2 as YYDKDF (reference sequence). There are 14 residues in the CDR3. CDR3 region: CATSRVKRQGEAFF. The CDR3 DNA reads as TGTGCCACCAGCAGAGTAAAACGACAAGGTGAAGCTTTCTTT.

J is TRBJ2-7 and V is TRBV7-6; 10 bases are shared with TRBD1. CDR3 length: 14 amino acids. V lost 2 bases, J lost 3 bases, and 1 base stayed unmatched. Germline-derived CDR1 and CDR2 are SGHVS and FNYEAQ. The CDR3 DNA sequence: TGTGCCAGCAGCTTACGGGACAGGGGCTACGAGCAGTACTTC. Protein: CASSLRDRGYEQYF.

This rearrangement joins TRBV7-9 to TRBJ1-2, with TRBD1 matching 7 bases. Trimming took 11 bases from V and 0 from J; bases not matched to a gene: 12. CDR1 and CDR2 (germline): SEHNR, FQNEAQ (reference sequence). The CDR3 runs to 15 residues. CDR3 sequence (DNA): TGTGCCTCCACCCAGGGGGAGTTTCCTAACTATGGCTACACCTTC. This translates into CASTQGEFPNYGYTF.

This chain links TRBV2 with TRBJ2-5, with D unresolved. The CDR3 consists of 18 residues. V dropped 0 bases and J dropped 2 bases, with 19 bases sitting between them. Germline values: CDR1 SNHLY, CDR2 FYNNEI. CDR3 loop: CASSEALVPRAEQETQYF. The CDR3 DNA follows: TGTGCCAGCAGTGAAGCTCTTGTACCCCGGGCCGAGCAAGAGACCCAGTACTTC.

CDR3 DNA: TGTGCCAGCAGCCCCAGGGACACCTACGAGCAGTACTTC. It yields the protein CASSPRDTYEQYF. J is TRBJ2-7 and V is TRBV7-8; D may be TRBD1 (6 bases). CDR3 size: 13 residues. V gave up 5 bases and J gave up 2 bases, with 10 bases separating them. In germline, CDR1 is SGHVS, CDR2 FQNEAQ.

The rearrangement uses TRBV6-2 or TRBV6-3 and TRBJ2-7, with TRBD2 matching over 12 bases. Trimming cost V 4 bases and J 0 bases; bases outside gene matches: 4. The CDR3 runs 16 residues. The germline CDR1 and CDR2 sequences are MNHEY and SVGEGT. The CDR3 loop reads CASSSTSGRTSYEQYF. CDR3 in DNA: TGTGCCAGCAGTTCAACTAGCGGGAGGACCTCCTACGAGCAGTACTTC.

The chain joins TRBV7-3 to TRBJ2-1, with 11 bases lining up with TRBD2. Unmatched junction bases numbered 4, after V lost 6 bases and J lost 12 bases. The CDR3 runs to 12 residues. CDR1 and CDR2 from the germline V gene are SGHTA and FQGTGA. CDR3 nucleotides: TGTGCCAGCAGATCTAGCGGGAGGACGCAGTTCTTC. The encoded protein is CASRSSGRTQFF.

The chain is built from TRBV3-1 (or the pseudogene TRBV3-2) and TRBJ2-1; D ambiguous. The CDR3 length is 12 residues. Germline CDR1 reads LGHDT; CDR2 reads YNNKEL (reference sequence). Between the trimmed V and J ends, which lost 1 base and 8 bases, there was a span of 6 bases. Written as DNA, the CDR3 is TGTGCCAGCAGCCAAGTGAACCATGAGCAGTTCTTC. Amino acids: CASSQVNHEQFF.

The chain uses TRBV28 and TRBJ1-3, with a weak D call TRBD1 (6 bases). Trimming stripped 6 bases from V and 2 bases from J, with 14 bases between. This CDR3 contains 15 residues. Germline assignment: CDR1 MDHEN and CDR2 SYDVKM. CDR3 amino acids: CASSRLTGTGNTIYF. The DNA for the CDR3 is TGTGCCAGCAGCCGCCTCACAGGGACTGGAAACACCATATATTTT. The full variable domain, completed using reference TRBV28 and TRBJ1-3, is DVKVTQSSRYLVKRTGEKVFLECVQDMDHENMFWYRQDPGLGLRLIYFSYDVKMKEKGDIPEGYSVSREKKERFSLILESASTNQTSMYLCASSRLTGTGNTIYFGEGSWLTVV.